This is a list of T cell receptor beta chains from one sample in a study of radiotherapy plus CTLA-4 blockade in lung cancer. Profiling relied on immunoSEQ multiplex PCR, and the TCRdb table lists in-frame clones only, not all of them. The table has roughly 51,000 clones, 65% to 90% seen once. The material was peripheral blood, obtained from a patient treated with radiotherapy plus ipilimumab. Receptors originate from a human donor with non-small cell lung cancer that progressed on radiotherapy plus ipilimumab. Some clones in this sample may be carry-over from other donors' samples. CDR3s leave out the opening cysteine and the closing phenylalanine or tryptophan. Each record gives: CDR3 length, V gene, clone size, CDR3 protein. The size field is filled for only some rows; it gives once, few, many or a size class.

length: 14
V: TRBV7-2
size: NA
CDR3: ASSLGYGRQYNEQF

length: 11
V: TRBV25-1
size: NA
CDR3: ASSGAGTDTQY

length: 13
V: TRBV6-1
size: few
CDR3: ASSENSGGSYEQY

length: 16
V: TRBV10-2
size: once
CDR3: ASSEGGWSNLMNTEAF

length: 9
V: TRBV7-2
size: NA
CDR3: ASSPNYEQY

length: 11
V: TRBV5-1
size: NA
CDR3: ASSWDRGYEQY

length: 14
V: TRBV7-9
size: NA
CDR3: ASSPDSGYSYNEQF

length: 13
V: TRBV21-1
size: NA
CDR3: ASSNGTGGFYGYT

length: 13
V: TRBV19
size: once
CDR3: ASTYRSGGTYEQY

length: 13
V: TRBV10-3
size: few
CDR3: AISEGTGRNSPLH

length: 15
V: TRBV18
size: NA
CDR3: ASSPPLGTTNTGELF

length: 12
V: TRBV27
size: NA
CDR3: ASSLWSSSYEQY

length: 15
V: TRBV29-1
size: NA
CDR3: SALVGQGAEVGQPQH

length: 13
V: TRBV4-1
size: once
CDR3: ASSQFGQVYNEQF

length: 12
V: TRBV9
size: NA
CDR3: ASSVYGGQETQY

length: 12
V: TRBV6-1
size: NA
CDR3: ASTYRTGNTEAF

length: 10
V: TRBV6-1
size: NA
CDR3: ASSSGTGRAF

length: 14
V: TRBV5-1
size: once
CDR3: ASSLGDTPGAETQY

length: 12
V: TRBV7-2
size: NA
CDR3: ASSNNRAGNTIY

length: 15
V: TRBV4-2
size: NA
CDR3: ASSQDFGGNSGNTIY

length: 13
V: TRBV11-3
size: NA
CDR3: ASSSPNGGANTQY

length: 13
V: TRBV27
size: few
CDR3: ASSYLAGRRETQY

length: 14
V: TRBV28
size: NA
CDR3: ASSRYSSGRYNEQF